Below are 11 T cell receptor beta chains sequenced from a single sample in a study of CD8+CD57+ T cells in acquired aplastic anemia. Genomic DNA, serving as template, underwent TCR beta VDJ and CDR3 profiling. Each CDR3 protein gets one entry after TCRdb re-called the reads with MiXCR. The sample lists 200,000 to 250,000 distinct CDR3 sequences; 30% to 40% were seen once. Sequencing was performed on sorted CD4+, CD8+, or CD8+CD57+ T cells (not recorded which) from PBMCs. These TCRs come from a human donor in good health, serving as a control.

This clonotype showed up many times. The chain carries TRBV19 and TRBJ1-2, with unresolved D. CDR1 LNHDA and CDR2 SQIVND come from the germline V gene (reference sequence). V lost 3 bases to trimming and J lost 8 bases, with 19 bases between them. CDR3 length: 15 residues. The CDR3, as DNA: TGTGCCAGTAGTATCCCGACCGGGGTTGGCGCAGGCTACACCTTC. Its translation: CASSIPTGVGAGYTF.

V gene TRBV2 combines with J gene TRBJ2-1; 8 bases are a match to TRBD1. V shed 6 bases and J 4 bases; nucleotides not matched to a gene: 2. CDR3 length equals 13 residues. Germline V gene lookup returns CDR1 SNHLY and CDR2 FYNNEI. DNA of the CDR3: TGTGCCAGCAGCGGGACAGGATACAATGAGCAGTTCTTC. Translating it yields CASSGTGYNEQFF.

Concerning this clonotype: This may be a read error: a much more frequent sequence differs by one nucleotide. V usage is TRBV12-3 or TRBV12-4 and J usage is TRBJ1-5; D is unclear. V was pared by 3 bases and J by 7 bases, with 16 bases between. The CDR3 is made up of 15 amino acids. The CDR3 sequence: CASSLDGVSIQPQHF. For the CDR3, the DNA is TGTGCCAGCAGTTTGGACGGGGTCTCTATCCAGCCCCAGCATTTT.

V gene TRBV5-1 combines with J gene TRBJ1-3; no clear D gene. The CDR3 spans 13 residues. Germline V gene lookup returns CDR1 SGHRS and CDR2 YFSETQ. Trimming took 3 bases from V and 2 from J, leaving 6 bases between them. The DNA of the CDR3 is TGCGCCAGCAGCTCTGCCACTGGAAACACCATATATTTT. It encodes CASSSATGNTIYF.

Written as DNA, the CDR3 is TGTGCCACCAGCTTACGAATGCGGGGGGCTTTGGGCTATGGCTACACCTTC. This encodes CATSLRMRGALGYGYTF. The chain carries TRBV15 and TRBJ1-2, with D possibly matching TRBD1 (6 bases). Per the germline V gene, CDR1 is LNHNV and CDR2 is YYDKDF (reference sequence). V was shortened by 5 bases and J by 4 bases, with 23 bases between the two germline ends. The CDR3 consists of 17 residues.

The rearrangement links TRBV19 to TRBJ2-7, with D possibly matching TRBD2 (6 bases). The CDR3 is 14 residues long. Germline CDR1 LNHDA, CDR2 SQIVND (reference sequence). V lost 4 bases and J 2 bases, leaving 12 bases between the germline ends. CDR3 coding DNA: TGTGCCAGTAGTACCCCGGGACTCACCTACGAGCAGTACTTC. Translation gives CASSTPGLTYEQYF.

V usage is TRBV10-2 and J usage is TRBJ2-1; a possible D gene is TRBD2 (5 bases). V lost 2 bases to trimming and J lost 4 bases, with 6 bases between them. From germline, CDR1 is WSHSY and CDR2 SAAADI. The CDR3 sequence is 13 residues long. CDR3 in amino acids: CASSEGLYNEQFF. In DNA form, the CDR3 reads TGCGCCAGCAGTGAGGGACTTTACAATGAGCAGTTCTTC.

This clonotype was counted at least ten times. This rearrangement joins TRBV4-2 to TRBJ2-5; 7 positions agree with TRBD2. CDR1 is LGHNA, CDR2 YNFKEQ, per germline. V lost 5 bases to trimming and J lost 5 bases; unmatched junction nucleotides: 8. The length of the CDR3 is 14 residues. CDR3 residues: CASSGTGGGETQYF. The CDR3 DNA follows: TGTGCCAGCAGCGGGACGGGAGGAGGCGAGACCCAGTACTTC.

This clonotype was counted ten times or more. This sequence joins TRBV10-1 and TRBJ2-5; 7 positions match TRBD1. The length of the CDR3 is 14 residues. V shed 9 bases and J 2 bases; nucleotides not matched to a gene: 9. CDR1 WNHNN and CDR2 SYGVQD come from the germline V gene (reference sequence). DNA for the CDR3: TGCGCCAGGGACAAACAGGGACAGCAAGAGACCCAGTACTTC. Its protein is CARDKQGQQETQYF.

This clonotype was seen only a few times. J is TRBJ1-5 and V is TRBV3-1; no firm D call. The CDR3 has 14 residues. Between the trimmed V and J ends, which lost 3 bases and 2 bases, there was a span of 8 bases. Germline V CDR1 and CDR2: LGHDT, YNNKEL (reference sequence). CDR3 region: CASSQSRGNQPQHF. The CDR3 DNA reads TGTGCCAGCAGCCAGTCCCGGGGCAATCAGCCCCAGCATTTT.

This clonotype was observed a handful of times. A read error may explain this, as a much larger clone is one base away. V and J are TRBV7-2 and TRBJ2-7, with 9 bases fitting TRBD1. The CDR3 length is 14 residues. Germline V lookup: CDR1 SGHTA, CDR2 FQGNSA. The CDR3 sequence: CPSSPWDRAYEQYF. For the CDR3, the DNA is TGTCCCAGCAGCCCCTGGGACAGGGCCTACGAGCAGTACTTC.